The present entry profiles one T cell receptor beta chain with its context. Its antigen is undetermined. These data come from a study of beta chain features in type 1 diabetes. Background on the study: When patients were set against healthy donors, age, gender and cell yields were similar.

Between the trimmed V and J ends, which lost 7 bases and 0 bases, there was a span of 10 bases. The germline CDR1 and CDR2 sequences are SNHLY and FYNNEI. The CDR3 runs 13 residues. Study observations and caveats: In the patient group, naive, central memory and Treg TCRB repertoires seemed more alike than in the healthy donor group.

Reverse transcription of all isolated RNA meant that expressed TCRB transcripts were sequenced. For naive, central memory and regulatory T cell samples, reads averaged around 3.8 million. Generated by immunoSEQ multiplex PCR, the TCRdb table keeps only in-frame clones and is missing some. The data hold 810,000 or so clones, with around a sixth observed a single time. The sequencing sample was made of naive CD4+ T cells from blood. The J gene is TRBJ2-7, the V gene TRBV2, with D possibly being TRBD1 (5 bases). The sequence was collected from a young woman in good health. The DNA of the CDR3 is TGTGCCAGCAACAGGCCCAACTCCTACGAGCAGTACTTC. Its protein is CASNRPNSYEQYF.